This is a list of T cell receptor beta chains from one sample in a study of blood T cell repertoires in COVID-19. Repertoires were generated with immunoSEQ multiplex PCR, while TCRdb's copy carries only in-frame clones and drops some. The sample records about 110,000 clones, about 87% being singletons. The material sequenced was peripheral blood. The receptor source for this set is a woman aged 45-65 years with acute or convalescent COVID-19. The CDR3 runs from the conserved cysteine through the conserved F or W. D genes are given only for firm matches. Size tells how often a clone was seen (once, few, many) or the class of an expanded clone, and some rows leave it out.

v_call	clone_size	j_call	d_call	cdr3_nt	cdr3_aa
TRBV10-3	.	TRBJ1-1	TRBD1	TGTGCCATCAGGATTAATACAGGGGTCGCTGAAGCTTTCTTT	CAIRINTGVAEAFF
TRBV7-9	.	TRBJ2-3	.	TGTGCCAGCAGCTTAGCCCAAAACACAGATACGCAGTATTTT	CASSLAQNTDTQYF
TRBV10-3	once	TRBJ2-3	.	TGTGCCATCAGTGATATGGGTAGCGGTAGCACAGATACGCAGTATTTT	CAISDMGSGSTDTQYF
TRBV29-1	.	TRBJ2-3	TRBD1	TGCAGCGTGGGGCCGGGACAGCGCACAGATACGCAGTATTTT	CSVGPGQRTDTQYF
TRBV18	.	TRBJ1-5	TRBD1	TGTGCCAGCTCACCGACAGGGCGGGATCAGCCCCAGCATTTT	CASSPTGRDQPQHF
TRBV15	.	TRBJ1-6	.	TGTGCCACCAGCAGACAGGGGCATAATTCACCCCTCCACTTT	CATSRQGHNSPLHF
TRBV19	once	TRBJ1-1	TRBD1	TGTGCCAGTAGTATTAAGACAGGGCGACGGACTGAAGCTTTCTTT	CASSIKTGRRTEAFF
TRBV7-8	.	TRBJ1-1	TRBD1	TGTGCCAGCAGCTTATTTGGGACAGGGGGCACTGAAGCTTTCTTT	CASSLFGTGGTEAFF
TRBV15	.	TRBJ1-2	.	TGTGCCACCAGCAGAGATCGTACGGGCTATGGCTACACCTTC	CATSRDRTGYGYTF
TRBV5-1	.	TRBJ2-2	.	TGCGCCAGCAGCTTGGGGCCAGGGACCGGGGAGCTGTTTTTT	CASSLGPGTGELFF
TRBV5-1	.	TRBJ2-2	.	TGCGCCAGCAGCTTGGGAGGGACCGGGGAGCTGTTTTTT	CASSLGGTGELFF
TRBV9	once	TRBJ2-5	TRBD1	TGTGCCAGCACAAAAGGGACAGCGGCCGTCGAGACCCAGTACTTC	CASTKGTAAVETQYF
TRBV28	.	TRBJ1-2	.	TGTGCCAGCAGTTTATGGGGCGGGAACTATGGCTACACCTTC	CASSLWGGNYGYTF
TRBV10-2	few	TRBJ2-7	TRBD2	TGCGCCAGCAAATTTTTAGCGGGGGGGATCTACGAGCAGTACTTC	CASKFLAGGIYEQYF
TRBV28	.	TRBJ1-1	.	TGTGCCAGCAGCCAGGAAGGTCGGCAGCTCAACACTGAAGCTTTCTTT	CASSQEGRQLNTEAFF
TRBV18	.	TRBJ1-3	TRBD1	TGTGCCAGCTCACCCTCGGGACAGAAGAGACCCTCTGGAAACACCATATATTTT	CASSPSGQKRPSGNTIYF
TRBV9	.	TRBJ2-3	.	TGTGCCAGCAGCGTAACCAGCGGCCTTACAGATACGCAGTATTTT	CASSVTSGLTDTQYF
TRBV10-2	.	TRBJ2-7	TRBD1	TGCGCCAGCAGTGGACCGGGACAGGGGGACTACGAGCAGTACTTC	CASSGPGQGDYEQYF
TRBV11-2	.	TRBJ1-1	.	TGTGCCAGCAGCTTAGCCAGGAACACTGAAGCTTTCTTT	CASSLARNTEAFF
TRBV7-2	.	TRBJ1-2	.	TGTGCCAGCAGCTTAATGAGACAGTTCTATGGCTACACCTTC	CASSLMRQFYGYTF
TRBV6-4	.	TRBJ2-7	.	TGTGCCAGCCTTACTAGCCCCGGGTCCTACGAGCAGTACTTC	CASLTSPGSYEQYF
TRBV28	few	TRBJ1-2	.	TGTGCCAGCAGTTTAGTCCCGTTCGGCTACACCTTC	CASSLVPFGYTF
TRBV19	.	TRBJ1-5	.	TGTGCCAGTAGTATTCGGGGGGGCAATCAGCCCCAGCATTTT	CASSIRGGNQPQHF
TRBV12-3/TRBV12-4	once	TRBJ1-5	.	TGTGCCAGCAGTTTTGTCGGGAATCAGCCCCAGCATTTT	CASSFVGNQPQHF
TRBV11-2	.	TRBJ1-1	.	TGTGCCAGCAGCTTCTCAGGGTGGGCGACCACTGAAGCTTTCTTT	CASSFSGWATTEAFF
TRBV5-6	.	TRBJ2-3	.	TGTGCCAGCAGCCTGGGAGGGCCAGGGGGCACAGATACGCAGTATTTT	CASSLGGPGGTDTQYF
TRBV7-9	few	TRBJ1-6	.	TGTGCCAGCAGCTTTGCGGAATTACCCCTCCACTTT	CASSFAELPLHF
TRBV21-1	.	TRBJ2-1	.	TGTGCCAGCAGCAAAGTATGTCGCAATGAGCAGTTCTTC	CASSKVCRNEQFF
TRBV5-1	.	TRBJ2-5	.	TGCGCCAGCAGCTTGGACAGGGAGGAGACCCAGTACTTC	CASSLDREETQYF
TRBV28	few	TRBJ1-5	.	TGTGCCAGCAGTTTCGGGGGGGCAATTCAGCCCCAGCATTTT	CASSFGGAIQPQHF
TRBV19	.	TRBJ1-2	.	TGTGCCAGTTCACTGAGGGAACCTAACTATGGCTACACCTTC	CASSLREPNYGYTF
TRBV14	few	TRBJ2-7	TRBD1	TGTGCCAGCAGCCCCGGGACAGCCCTAGGGCAGTACTTC	CASSPGTALGQYF
TRBV3-1/TRBV3-2	.	TRBJ1-4	.	TGTGCCAGCAGCCAATGGGACGGACAGAATGAAAAACTGTTTTTT	CASSQWDGQNEKLFF
TRBV12-3/TRBV12-4	.	TRBJ1-4	TRBD1	TGTGCCAGCAGGCGACAGGGATGGGAAAAACTGTTTTTT	CASRRQGWEKLFF
TRBV10-2	once	TRBJ1-2	.	TGCGCCAGCAGTGATAGATCAGCTCGAGGCTATGGCTACACCTTC	CASSDRSARGYGYTF
TRBV7-6	.	TRBJ2-2	TRBD1	TGTGCCAGCAGCCCGCGAGGACAGGATAGCACCGGGGAGCTGTTTTTT	CASSPRGQDSTGELFF
TRBV5-1	.	TRBJ1-1	TRBD1	TGCGCCAGCAGACTCGGACAGGGCTTCTTAGCTGAAGCTTTCTTT	CASRLGQGFLAEAFF
TRBV7-2	few	TRBJ2-7	TRBD1	TGTGCCAGCAGCCTCCGGACAGGGACCGAGCAGTACTTC	CASSLRTGTEQYF
TRBV5-6	.	TRBJ2-4	TRBD1	TGTGCCAGCAGCACTCGGACAGGGGGGAACATTCAGTACTTC	CASSTRTGGNIQYF
TRBV3-1/TRBV3-2	.	TRBJ1-1	TRBD1	TGTGCCAGCAGCCAAGTGGTACAGGGGATAACTGAAGCTTTCTTT	CASSQVVQGITEAFF
TRBV5-6	few	TRBJ1-1	.	TGTGCCAGCAGCTTGAAGGGAGCAACCATGAACACTGAAGCTTTCTTT	CASSLKGATMNTEAFF
TRBV7-3	.	TRBJ1-5	TRBD1	TGTGCCAGCAGCTACCATACTGGGACAGGGCTAAATCAGCCCCAGCATTTT	CASSYHTGTGLNQPQHF
TRBV28	.	TRBJ2-1	TRBD2	TGTGCCAGCCGAGCGGGGTACCACAATGAGCAGTTCTTC	CASRAGYHNEQFF
TRBV24-1	few	TRBJ2-5	.	TGTGCCACCAGTGATGGGCAGGGGATAGAGACCCAGTACTTC	CATSDGQGIETQYF
TRBV29-1	.	TRBJ2-7	TRBD2	TGCAGCGTTGAACAGCTAGCGGGGGGTTCCTACGAGCAGTACTTC	CSVEQLAGGSYEQYF
TRBV10-1	.	TRBJ2-7	.	TGCGCCAGCAGTGAACGGACAGAGTCTTACGAGCAGTACTTC	CASSERTESYEQYF
TRBV19	few	TRBJ1-1	.	TGTGCCAGTAGTATTGGGCAGGGCAAGAAGGGGAACACTGAAGCTTTCTTT	CASSIGQGKKGNTEAFF
TRBV9	.	TRBJ2-7	TRBD2	TGTGCCAGCAGCGTAGAGGCTAGCGGGGGGCCTTCCTACGAGCAGTACTTC	CASSVEASGGPSYEQYF